The 18 T cell receptor beta chains given below trace back to one sample, sequenced in a study of glioma-infiltrating T cells. Amplification of TCR alpha and beta CDR3 regions from RNA used iRepertoire nested multiplex PCR. TCRdb re-called the multiplex PCR reads through MiXCR, storing one row per CDR3 protein. The data contain 170,000 or so distinct CDR3 sequences, around 42% of them seen just once; the ten biggest clones take up around 4.9%. The source material was glioma tissue, nonneoplastic brain tissue, or PBMCs (not recorded which). All receptors derive from a human donor with low-grade glioma or glioblastoma, undergoing nonglioma brain surgery, or in good health (not recorded which).

This rearrangement joins TRBV27 to TRBJ2-7, with TRBD2 as a possible D gene (6 bases). Germline V gene data show CDR1 as MNHEY and CDR2 as SMNVEV (reference sequence). V was shortened by 4 bases and J by 4 bases, with 14 bases between the two germline ends. The CDR3 runs 14 residues. CDR3 in amino acids: CASSSEGGGYEQYF. The CDR3 DNA reads TGTGCCAGCAGTTCGGAGGGTGGCGGATACGAGCAGTACTTC.

Comments on this clonotype: This may be a read error: a much more frequent sequence differs by one nucleotide. This chain joins TRBV28 and TRBJ2-7, with 13 bases identical to TRBD2. Germline loops: CDR1 MDHEN, CDR2 SYDVKM. V lost 9 bases to trimming and J lost 3 bases; unmatched junction nucleotides: 8. The CDR3 spans 15 residues. CDR3 amino acids: CARSPGLAGFYEQYF. CDR3 bases: TGTGCCAGAAGTCCGGGACTAGCGGGGTTCTACGAGCAGTACTTC.

The rearrangement uses TRBV12-5 and TRBJ2-3; D uncertain. The CDR3 has 12 amino acids. The ends were cut back, 8 bases at V and 5 bases at J, with 11 bases in the middle. Looked up from germline, CDR1 is LGHNT and CDR2 is FRNRAP. The CDR3 DNA sequence: TGTGCTAGTTGTCTTTCCCAAGATACGCAGTATTTT. Protein: CASCLSQDTQYF.

For this clonotype: Being one base from a much bigger clone, this may be a read error. The chain joins TRBV3-1 to TRBJ2-1; D may be TRBD2 (5 bases). Germline V lookup: CDR1 LGHDT, CDR2 YNNKEL (reference sequence). V was trimmed by 4 bases and J by 2 bases, leaving 15 bases between them. This CDR3 region has 16 residues. CDR3 region: CASSLASPGAYNEQFF. For the CDR3, the DNA is TGTGCCAGCAGCCTAGCATCCCCCGGGGCCTACAATGAGCAGTTCTTC.

This chain uses TRBV7-7 with TRBJ1-2; D is perhaps TRBD1 (5 bases). The V and J ends lost 5 bases and 3 bases respectively, with 10 bases between them. The CDR3 loop spans 13 amino acids. CDR1 is SSHAT, CDR2 FNYEAQ, per germline (reference sequence). CDR3 loop: CASSLPGYYGYTF. The CDR3 region has the DNA TGTGCCAGCAGCCTGCCAGGGTACTATGGCTACACCTTC.

The chain has TRBV6-1 and TRBJ2-3; 7 bases line up with TRBD2. V was pared by 2 bases and J by 12 bases, with 8 bases of the junction left unmatched. This CDR3 contains 13 residues. Looked up from germline, CDR1 is MNHNS and CDR2 is SASEGT. This CDR3 reads CASSEWGGATQYF. CDR3 bases: TGTGCCAGCAGTGAATGGGGAGGGGCTACCCAGTATTTT.

Worth noting for this clonotype: A much larger clone lies a single base off, so this may be a read error. The V call is TRBV20-1, the J call TRBJ1-1; no clear D gene. The V gene lost 7 bases and the J gene lost 5 bases, with 17 bases spanning the gap. The germline gives CDR1 DFQATT, CDR2 SNEGSKA (reference sequence). There are 13 residues in the CDR3. The CDR3 DNA follows: TGCAGTGTTCCCCCGCCCGGCGGGACTGAAGCTTTCTTT. Amino acid sequence: CSVPPPGGTEAFF.

Comment on this clonotype: Germline and junction disagree at one end, which may indicate a read error. The chain employs TRBV28 and TRBJ2-1; 13 bases fit TRBD2. The CDR3 has 15 residues. Germline V gene data show CDR1 as MDHEN and CDR2 as SYDVKM. Written as DNA, the CDR3 is TGTGCCAGCACCCGGACTAGCGGGAGCACAAATGAGAAGCTCTTC. This sequence encodes CASTRTSGSTNEKLF.

The sample holds many counts of this clonotype. The chain is built from TRBV3-1 and TRBJ2-1; possibly TRBD2 for D (5 bases). From germline, CDR1 is LGHDT and CDR2 YNNKEL (reference sequence). The CDR3 runs 16 residues. Trimming removed 3 bases from V and 0 bases from J, with 12 bases in between. CDR3 sequence: CASSQIGVSSYNEQFF. CDR3 bases: TGTGCCAGCAGCCAGATCGGGGTGAGCTCCTACAATGAGCAGTTCTTC.

Ten or more counts support this clonotype. CDR3 in amino acids: CASSEESEQYF. The CDR3 DNA sequence: TGTGCCAGCAGTGAAGAGAGCGAGCAGTACTTC. This sequence joins TRBV2 and TRBJ2-7; D is undetermined. CDR3 length: 11 residues. Germline CDR1 SNHLY, CDR2 FYNNEI. The V gene lost 1 base and the J gene lost 6 bases, with 4 bases spanning the gap.

This clonotype occurred a few times. The rearrangement joins TRBV12-3 or TRBV12-4 to TRBJ1-3; D remains ambiguous. The CDR3 has 14 residues. Trimming removed 8 bases at V and 2 bases at J, with 13 bases between. CDR3 residues: CASAIRTAGNTIYF. The CDR3 coding sequence is TGTGCCAGCGCCATTAGAACAGCTGGAAACACCATATATTTT.

Note on this clonotype: A much larger clone differs by one base, so this may be a read error. The chain uses TRBV14 and TRBJ2-7; possibly TRBD2 for D (6 bases). The CDR3 extends over 14 amino acids. Germline values: CDR1 SGHDN, CDR2 FVKESK. Here the CDR3 reads CASRQAGLSYEQYF. DNA of the CDR3: TGTGCCAGCAGGCAAGCCGGACTATCCTACGAGCAGTACTTC.

On this clonotype itself: This may arise from a read error, as a much more abundant clone is one base away. Here the CDR3 DNA reads TGTGCCAGCAGCTTAACGGCCGTAGCCCACACAGATACGCAGTATTTT. Translation: CASSLTAVAHTDTQYF. The V and J genes are TRBV7-9 and TRBJ2-3; D is ambiguous. Germline-derived CDR1 and CDR2 are SEHNR and FQNEAQ (reference sequence). The CDR3 is made up of 16 amino acids. The V gene lost 2 bases and the J gene lost 2 bases, with 14 bases spanning the gap.

For this clonotype: A read error may account for a junction end that differs from germline. This chain joins TRBV12-3 or TRBV12-4 and TRBJ1-1; 7 bases fit TRBD1. The CDR3 sequence is 12 residues long. The CDR3, as DNA: TGTGCCAGCAGGACAGGGATCGCTGAAGCTTCCTTT. It specifies CASRTGIAEASF.

Notes on this clonotype: This sequence may be a read error, since a much larger clone differs from it by one base. J is TRBJ2-3 and V is TRBV7-2, with 10 bases fitting TRBD2. The CDR3 covers 14 residues. Trimming cost V 9 bases and J 3 bases; bases outside gene matches: 6. Germline values: CDR1 SGHTA, CDR2 FQGNSA. CDR3 nucleotide sequence: TGTGCCAGAAGCGTTAGCGGGAGGACAGATACGCAGTATTTT. Its protein product is CARSVSGRTDTQYF.

In its sample, this clonotype was seen many times. CDR3 residues: CASSSTESTDTQYF. The CDR3 coding sequence is TGTGCCAGCAGCTCGACAGAAAGCACAGATACGCAGTATTTT. The gene calls are TRBV11-3 and TRBJ2-3; a weak D match, TRBD1 (5 bases). This CDR3 region has 14 residues. The V and J ends lost 4 bases and 0 bases respectively, with 8 bases between them. CDR1 and CDR2 from the germline V gene are SGHNT and YENEEA. The full variable domain, in which reference TRBV11-3 and TRBJ2-3 provide the parts outside the CDR3, is EAGVVQSPRYKIIEKKQPVAFWCNPISGHNTLYWYLQNLGQGPELLIRYENEEAVDDSQLPKDRFSAERLKGVDSTLKIQPAELGDSAVYLCASSSTESTDTQYFGPGTRLTVL.

J is TRBJ1-1 and V is TRBV18, with TRBD1 matching 9 bases. J gave up 3 bases and V 6 bases, and 8 bases lay outside the gene matches. There are 15 residues in the CDR3. Germline V gives CDR1 KGHSH, CDR2 LQKENI. DNA of the CDR3: TGTGCCAGCTCCCTCAGACAGGGGGAGGACACTGAAGCTTTCTTT. The encoded protein is CASSLRQGEDTEAFF.

As to this clonotype: The junction departs from germline at one end; a sequencing error may be responsible. The chain is built from TRBV6-4 and TRBJ1-1; D possibly corresponds to TRBD1 (5 bases). The germline gives CDR1 MRHNA, CDR2 SNTAGT. The CDR3 contains 14 residues. CDR3 DNA: TGTGCCACCAAGACCGACCGACAGAACACTCAAGCTTTCTTT. Its translation is CATKTDRQNTQAFF.